Each of the 17 T cell receptor beta chains below was sequenced from the same sample in a study of response to subunit inactivated influenza vaccine listed by TCRdb under 2018. Libraries were constructed by RT-PCR. Sequencing relied on an Illumina HiSeq 2500. Using fastp trimming at Q25 and MiXCR clonotype assembly, TCRdb reanalyzed the public sequencing data and kept in-frame beta chains. CDR3 protein duplicates are merged, each entry listing the most common genes and DNA. This sample is represented by a few hundred thousand distinct CDR3 sequences; 21% of them were singletons. More than 8.5% of the sample is in the top ten clones. Here the sequenced sample was PBMCs from blood, taken less than 22 months after vaccination. These receptors were taken from a man aged 50-75 years who received an inactivated influenza vaccine. Donor details come from another sample of the same person, matched by shared clones.

This clonotype was observed a handful of times. This chain joins TRBV11-2 and TRBJ1-2; D is uncertain. Germline V CDR1 and CDR2: SGHAT, FQNNGV. CDR3 length: 13 amino acids. With 1 base removed from V and 6 bases from J, the gap between germline ends came to 9 bases. The CDR3 here is CASSLGPSHGYTF. DNA of the CDR3: TGTGCCAGCAGCTTAGGACCAAGCCATGGCTACACCTTC. Supplemented by reference TRBV11-2 and TRBJ1-2, the full variable domain reads EAGVAQSPRYKIIEKRQSVAFWCNPISGHATLYWYQQILGQGPKLLIQFQNNGVVDDSQLPKDRFSAERLKGVDSTLKIQPAKLEDSAVYLCASSLGPSHGYTFGSGTRLTVV.

This clonotype was observed a handful of times. The gene calls are TRBV3-1 and TRBJ2-3; no definite D call. V was trimmed by 6 bases and J by 6 bases, leaving 10 bases between them. There are 12 residues in the CDR3. Germline V CDR1 and CDR2: LGHDT, YNNKEL (reference sequence). The chain's CDR3 is CASSSYWDTQYF. Here the CDR3 DNA reads TGTGCCAGCAGTTCTTACTGGGATACGCAGTATTTT.

This clonotype was detected a few times. The V and J genes are TRBV9 and TRBJ1-4; D possibly corresponds to TRBD1 (6 bases). This CDR3 is 15 amino acids long. CDR1 is SGDLS and CDR2 is YYNGEE in the germline V gene. V gave up 3 bases and J gave up 5 bases, with 14 bases separating them. CDR3 sequence reads: CASSDTDRFNEKLFF. Here the CDR3 DNA reads TGTGCCAGCAGCGACACTGACAGGTTCAATGAAAAACTGTTTTTT.

There are a few counts of this clonotype. The V gene is TRBV18, the J gene TRBJ1-2; D might be TRBD1 (6 bases). CDR3 length: 14 amino acids. Trimming stripped 2 bases from V and 9 bases from J, with 16 bases between. Germline CDR1 and CDR2: KGHSH and LQKENI. The CDR3 bases are TGTGCCAGCTCACCAATGTCGGGGGGCGAGAGCTACACCTTC. It specifies CASSPMSGGESYTF.

The chain uses TRBV7-8 and TRBJ1-5; 8 positions match TRBD1. The CDR3 has 18 amino acids. Germline-derived CDR1 and CDR2 are SGHVS and FQNEAQ. Trimming at V came to 1 base and at J to 4 bases, leaving 12 bases not matched to a gene. CDR3 loop: CASSLGLLRTGLNQPQHF. The CDR3 DNA reads as TGTGCCAGCAGCTTAGGGCTACTTAGGACAGGGTTAAATCAGCCCCAGCATTTT. The whole variable domain, filled in from reference TRBV7-8 and TRBJ1-5, reads GAGVSQSPRYKVAKRGQDVALRCDPISGHVSLFWYQQALGQGPEFLTYFQNEAQLDKSGLPSDRFFAERPEGSVSTLKIQRTQQEDSAVYLCASSLGLLRTGLNQPQHFGDGTRLSIL.

This clonotype was seen many times. The V gene is TRBV30, the J gene TRBJ1-1; D gene ambiguous. The germline V gene has CDR1 GTSNPN and CDR2 SVGIG (reference sequence). Trimming took 1 base from V and 0 from J, leaving 6 bases between them. The CDR3 contains 13 residues. Here the CDR3 reads CAWSEGLNTEAFF. In nucleotides, the CDR3 is TGTGCCTGGAGTGAAGGGTTGAACACTGAAGCTTTCTTT.

This clonotype has just a few counts. The chain links TRBV12-3 or TRBV12-4 to TRBJ2-3, with no clear D. The CDR3 loop spans 13 amino acids. V lost 3 bases, J lost 4 bases, and 8 bases lay in between. The CDR3 DNA reads TGTGCCAGCAGTTTTCTTGGGGCAGATACGCAGTATTTT. This codes for CASSFLGADTQYF.

This clonotype turned up a few times. The V gene is TRBV20-1, the J gene TRBJ2-4; either TRBD1 or TRBD2 may supply D (5 bases each). Germline V gene lookup returns CDR1 DFQATT and CDR2 SNEGSKA (reference sequence). Deletions cut 3 bases from V and 0 bases from J, with 12 bases between. This CDR3 is 15 amino acids long. The CDR3 nucleotides are TGCAGTGCTAGTGACGGGGCTCTAGCCAAAAACATTCAGTACTTC. Translation: CSASDGALAKNIQYF.

This rearrangement joins TRBV7-2 to TRBJ2-1; no clear D. This CDR3 spans 13 amino acids. V lost 8 bases and J 0 bases, leaving 8 bases between the germline ends. The germline CDR1 and CDR2 sequences are SGHTA and FQGNSA. The chain's CDR3 is CASRVDSYNEQFF. CDR3 nucleotides: TGTGCCAGCCGGGTGGACTCCTACAATGAGCAGTTCTTC.

The chain employs TRBV7-2 and TRBJ2-1; tentative D call: TRBD2 (7 bases). CDR3 length: 15 amino acids. V lost 3 bases and J 4 bases, leaving 13 bases between the germline ends. Germline V gives CDR1 SGHTA, CDR2 FQGNSA. In nucleotides, the CDR3 is TGTGCCAGCAGCTTGGGACGGGGGGCTTACAATGAGCAGTTCTTC. Its translation is CASSLGRGAYNEQFF.

V and J are TRBV4-3 and TRBJ2-3, with D tentatively TRBD2 (5 bases). CDR3 length equals 15 residues. The germline V gene encodes CDR1 LGHNA and CDR2 YSLEER. The ends were cut back, 0 bases at V and 2 bases at J, with 9 bases in the middle. CDR3 loop: CASSQEGEYTDTQYF. CDR3 bases: TGCGCCAGCAGCCAAGAGGGAGAATACACAGATACGCAGTATTTT.

The sample holds many counts of this clonotype. The V gene is TRBV5-4, the J gene TRBJ2-5; no firm D call. The CDR3 consists of 13 residues. Deletions cut 2 bases from V and 5 bases from J, with 10 bases between. In germline, CDR1 is SGHNT, CDR2 YYREEE (reference sequence). Written as DNA, the CDR3 is TGTGCCAGCAGCTTCGTCCAGGATGAGACCCAGTACTTC. Residues: CASSFVQDETQYF. The entire variable domain, with the rest obtained from reference TRBV5-4 and TRBJ2-5, is as follows: ETGVTQSPTHLIKTRGQQVTLRCSSQSGHNTVSWYQQALGQGPQFIFQYYREEENGRGNFPPRFSGLQFPNYSSELNVNALELDDSALYLCASSFVQDETQYFGPGTRLLVL.

This clonotype turned up a few times. The chain has TRBV11-2 and TRBJ2-5, with 7 bases that match TRBD1. This CDR3 comprises 13 residues. The V segment lost 6 bases and the J segment 3 bases; nucleotides outside the gene matches: 4. CDR1 is SGHAT and CDR2 is FQNNGV in the germline V gene. CDR3 sequence reads: CASSLGGEETQYF. The DNA of the CDR3 is TGTGCCAGCAGTCTAGGGGGCGAAGAGACCCAGTACTTC.

This clonotype was seen repeatedly, ten times or more. V is TRBV12-3 or TRBV12-4 and J is TRBJ1-5; D is undetermined. V was pared by 5 bases and J by 4 bases, with 9 bases between. The CDR3 extends over 13 amino acids. The CDR3: CASSGRENQPQHF. CDR3 in DNA: TGTGCCAGCAGTGGCAGAGAAAATCAGCCCCAGCATTTT.

This clonotype was recorded many times. The chain has TRBV12-3 or TRBV12-4 and TRBJ1-1; the D is unclear. The CDR3 runs to 14 residues. The V and J ends lost 1 base and 5 bases respectively, with 11 bases between them. The chain's CDR3 is CASSLVREGTEAFF. CDR3 in DNA: TGTGCCAGCAGTTTAGTGAGGGAAGGAACTGAAGCTTTCTTT.

This clonotype was observed a few times. The chain uses TRBV5-1 and TRBJ1-1; D not resolved. V lost 4 bases, J lost 2 bases, and 12 bases lay in between. CDR1 and CDR2 (germline): SGHRS, YFSETQ. The CDR3 is made up of 14 amino acids. CDR3 sequence reads: CASSLALRNTEAFF. The CDR3 nucleotides are TGCGCCAGCAGCCTGGCCTTGAGAAACACTGAAGCTTTCTTT.

This clonotype was recorded at least ten times. V gene TRBV19 combines with J gene TRBJ1-1, with D unclear. Trimming stripped 5 bases from V and 0 bases from J, with 7 bases between. The CDR3 length is 13 residues. CDR1 and CDR2 from the germline V gene are LNHDA and SQIVND (reference sequence). The CDR3 DNA reads as TGTGCCAGTAGTCGGGCCATGAACACTGAAGCTTTCTTT. Amino acids: CASSRAMNTEAFF.